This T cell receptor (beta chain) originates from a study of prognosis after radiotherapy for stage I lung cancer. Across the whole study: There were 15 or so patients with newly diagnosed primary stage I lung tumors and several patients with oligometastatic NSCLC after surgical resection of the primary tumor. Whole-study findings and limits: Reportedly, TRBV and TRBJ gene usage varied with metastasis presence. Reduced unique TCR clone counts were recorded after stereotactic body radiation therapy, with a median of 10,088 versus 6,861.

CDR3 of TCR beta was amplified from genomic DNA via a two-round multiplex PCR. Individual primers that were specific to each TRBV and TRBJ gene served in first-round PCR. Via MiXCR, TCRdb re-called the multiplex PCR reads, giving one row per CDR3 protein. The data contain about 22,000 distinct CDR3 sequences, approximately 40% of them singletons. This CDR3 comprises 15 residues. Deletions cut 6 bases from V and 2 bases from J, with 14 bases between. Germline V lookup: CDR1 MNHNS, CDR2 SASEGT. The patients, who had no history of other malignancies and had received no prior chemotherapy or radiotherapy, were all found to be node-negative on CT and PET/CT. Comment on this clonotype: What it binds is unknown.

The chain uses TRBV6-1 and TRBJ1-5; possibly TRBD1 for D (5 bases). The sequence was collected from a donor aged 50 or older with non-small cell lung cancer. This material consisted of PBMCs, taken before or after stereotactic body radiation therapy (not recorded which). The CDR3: CASRGDGGGNQPQHF. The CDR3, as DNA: TGTGCCAGCAGGGGGGACGGAGGGGGCAATCAGCCCCAGCATTTT.